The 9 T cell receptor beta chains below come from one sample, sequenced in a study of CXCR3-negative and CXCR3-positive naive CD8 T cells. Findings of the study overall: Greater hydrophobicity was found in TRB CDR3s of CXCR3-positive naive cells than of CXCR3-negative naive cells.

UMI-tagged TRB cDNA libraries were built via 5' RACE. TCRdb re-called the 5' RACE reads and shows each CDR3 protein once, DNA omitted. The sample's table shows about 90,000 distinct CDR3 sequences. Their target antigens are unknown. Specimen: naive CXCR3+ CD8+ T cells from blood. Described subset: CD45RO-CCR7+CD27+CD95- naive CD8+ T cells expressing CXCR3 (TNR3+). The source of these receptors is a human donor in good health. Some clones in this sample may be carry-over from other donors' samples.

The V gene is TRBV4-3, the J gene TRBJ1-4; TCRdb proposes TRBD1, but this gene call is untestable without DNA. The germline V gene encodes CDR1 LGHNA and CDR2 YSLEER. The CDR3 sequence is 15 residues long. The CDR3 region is CASSHNQGTGEKLFF.

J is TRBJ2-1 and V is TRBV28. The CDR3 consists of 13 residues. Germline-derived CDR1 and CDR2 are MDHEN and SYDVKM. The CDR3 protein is CASRHTSYNEQFF.

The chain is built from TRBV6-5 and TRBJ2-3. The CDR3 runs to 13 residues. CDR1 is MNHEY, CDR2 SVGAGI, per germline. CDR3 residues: CASSYGYTDTQYF.

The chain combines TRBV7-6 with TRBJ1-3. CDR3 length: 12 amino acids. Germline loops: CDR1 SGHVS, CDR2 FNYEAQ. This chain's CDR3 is CASSLGGNTIYF.

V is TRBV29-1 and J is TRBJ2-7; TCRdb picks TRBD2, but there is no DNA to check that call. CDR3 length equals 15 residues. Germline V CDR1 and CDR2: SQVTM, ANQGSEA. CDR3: CSVAGTSAYSYEQYF.

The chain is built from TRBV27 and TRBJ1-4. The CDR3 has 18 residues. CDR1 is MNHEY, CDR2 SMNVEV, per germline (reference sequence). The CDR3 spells CASSSLGRFSATNEKLFF.

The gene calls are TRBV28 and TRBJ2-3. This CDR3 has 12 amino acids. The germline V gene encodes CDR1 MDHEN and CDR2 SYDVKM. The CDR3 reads CASSWTVDTQYF. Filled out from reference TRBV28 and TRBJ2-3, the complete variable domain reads DVKVTQSSRYLVKRTGEKVFLECVQDMDHENMFWYRQDPGLGLRLIYFSYDVKMKEKGDIPEGYSVSREKKERFSLILESASTNQTSMYLCASSWTVDTQYFGPGTRLTVL.

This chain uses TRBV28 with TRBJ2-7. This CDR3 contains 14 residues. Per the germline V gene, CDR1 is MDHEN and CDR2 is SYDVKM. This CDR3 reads CASSDPFRTYEQYF.

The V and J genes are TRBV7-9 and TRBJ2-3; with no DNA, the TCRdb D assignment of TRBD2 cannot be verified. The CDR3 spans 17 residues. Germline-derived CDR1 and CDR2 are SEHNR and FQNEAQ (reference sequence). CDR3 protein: CASSFGGGAGVTDTQYF.